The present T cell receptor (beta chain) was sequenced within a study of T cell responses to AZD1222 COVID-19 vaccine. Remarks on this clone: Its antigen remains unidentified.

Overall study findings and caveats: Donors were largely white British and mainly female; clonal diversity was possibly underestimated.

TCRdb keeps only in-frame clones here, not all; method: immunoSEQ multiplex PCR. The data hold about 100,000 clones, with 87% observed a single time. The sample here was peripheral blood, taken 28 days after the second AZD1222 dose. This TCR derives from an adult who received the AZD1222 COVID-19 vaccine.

The CDR3 is CASSSGLAGSYNEQFF. The CDR3 DNA sequence: TGCGCCAGCAGCTCGGGACTAGCAGGGTCCTACAATGAGCAGTTCTTC. The chain uses TRBV5-1 and TRBJ2-1, with 9 positions matching TRBD2. The CDR3 runs 16 residues. CDR1 and CDR2 from the germline V gene are SGHRS and YFSETQ. J lost 1 base, V lost 3 bases, and 5 bases had no gene match.